This TCR beta chain was profiled in a study of blood T cells in healthy people across ages. Combining a sample-barcoded 5' primer with a J-beta primer mix, a second PCR ran for 7 to 11 cycles. Each cDNA molecule received a tag from a template-switch adaptor that had 12 random nucleotides. One entry per CDR3 protein results from TCRdb running MiXCR on the 5' RACE reads. The sample holds 800,000 or so distinct CDR3 sequences, 20% to 25% seen once. Isolating PBMCs gave at least 6.5 million of these cells per sample. There are a few counts of this clonotype. The CDR3 spans 17 residues. Trimming stripped 5 bases from V and 3 bases from J, with 20 bases between. Looked up from germline, CDR1 is SEHNR and CDR2 is FQNEAQ (reference sequence). Another study also made use of these data, one on T cells of mothers and their children. That report adds: The study recruited three healthy Caucasian mothers and their six children as donors.

The rearrangement joins TRBV7-9 to TRBJ1-3, with D possibly TRBD1 on 5 matching bases. Sequenced material: blood. The receptor comes from a boy between 10 and 17 years old in good health. The CDR3 DNA reads TGTGCCAGCAGCCCTCGGAGGGTCAGGGACGATGGAAACACCATATATTTT. It yields the protein CASSPRRVRDDGNTIYF.